This entry features one TCR beta chain sequence. Which antigen it targets is not known. The junction does not match germline at one end; this may be a read error. The data stem from a study of spatial heterogeneity in lung cancer (dated by TCRdb to between 2018 and 2020). Regarding the study in general: Samples were obtained from about 75 patients with early-stage, untreated non-small cell lung cancer from the lung TRACERx cohort. Nonsynonymous mutation counts, determined by whole-exome sequencing of tumor tissue, were related to features of the TCR repertoire. More beta-chain than alpha-chain transcripts were consistently detected, likely reflecting higher beta-chain transcript abundance. Both alpha and beta chains were TCR-sequenced in hundreds of tumor regions, about 64 matched nontumor lung samples and roughly 50 PBMC samples obtained at surgery. Follow-up PBMC samples were sequenced whenever available, with the median time to follow-up being two to three years after resection. TCR alpha and beta repertoires were quantitatively compared across multiple tumor regions, matched nontumor lung and blood in non-small cell lung cancer. In the raw uncorrected reads, each unique combination of TCR and UMI appeared on average more than ten times. The paper's findings and limits, for the study overall: Additional single-cell paired TCR alpha and beta sequencing was considered necessary to confirm, at a functional level, the hypothesis that regional TCRs recognize regional mutations. Only roughly 15 patients were included in comparisons of baseline and follow-up blood repertoires. Ubiquitous expanded tumor TCRs were detected in blood more often at tumor resection than at routine follow-up.

The time point label, as the study defines it: blood at routine non-recurrence follow-up after resection. Without any cell sorting, TCR sequencing was performed on whole RNA extracted either from tumor and nontumor lung tissue or from cryopreserved PBMC samples. Patients were selected for TCR sequencing only if sufficient RNA was available from at least two tumor regions. Measured from the cysteine to the phenylalanine, the CDR3 is 16 residues long. Only the CDR3 DNA is retained, 48 bases long and in frame from the first base. Sequences SGHRS (CDR1) and YFSETQ (CDR2) are obtained from the germline V gene. Libraries were built with 5' RACE. TCRdb shows the sequencer as NextSeq 500. To allow correction of PCR and sequencing errors, the TCR library protocol tagged every TCR cDNA molecule with a unique molecular identifier. On the authors' methods: Decombinator tools were used for TCR identification, UMI-based error correction and CDR3 extraction. Expanded TCRs were defined as those above a frequency of 2 per 1,000, corresponding to the top 1% of the tumor frequency distribution. Renyi diversity was calculated using the R vegan package after each repertoire was subsampled 100 times to 5,000 TCRs. CDR3 similarity networks were built from amino acid triplet string-kernel similarity, with CDR3s being connected when pairwise similarity was above 0.82. In-frame beta chains were kept once TCRdb had trimmed the public reads at Q25 with fastp and called clones with MiXCR. All rows with the same CDR3 protein become a single entry with the most common DNA and genes. Here the V and J calls rest on TCRdb's processing, not on the authors' analysis. The sample records around 120,000 distinct CDR3 sequences, less than 15% of which are singletons. The top ten clonotypes cover around 17% of the sample.

The chain is made from TRBV5-1 and TRBJ2-3; no confident D gene assignment can be made. The source is a male donor with early-stage non-small cell lung cancer. Sequencing used PBMCs, obtained at follow-up. The CDR3 protein: CASSQGIHLITDTRYF. In nucleotides, the sequence is TGCGCCAGCAGCCAAGGTATCCACCTCATCACAGATACGCGGTATTTT.